The 5 T cell receptor beta chains below all came from one sample that was sequenced in a study of blood T cell repertoires in COVID-19. Only in-frame clones appear in the TCRdb table, and some are missing; sequencing was by immunoSEQ multiplex PCR. There are 45,000 or so clones in the sample; about 80% occur only once, and 35% to 50% lies in the top ten. Sequenced: peripheral blood. These receptor sequences come from a human donor in a cohort sampled during active COVID-19.

The V gene is TRBV4-3, the J gene TRBJ2-2; maybe TRBD1 (5 bases). CDR1 and CDR2 from the germline V gene are LGHNA and YSLEER. V lost 0 bases, J lost 6 bases, and 11 bases lay in between. This CDR3 is 15 amino acids long. The CDR3 protein is CASSQDWGEAGELFF. The CDR3 bases are TGCGCCAGCAGCCAAGATTGGGGCGAGGCCGGGGAGCTGTTTTTT.

The V and J genes are TRBV7-8 and TRBJ2-2; D is possibly TRBD2 (5 bases). The CDR3 has 17 residues. V shed 5 bases and J shed 4 bases, with 20 bases lying between them. Germline CDR1 and CDR2: SGHVS and FQNEAQ. This CDR3 reads CASSPSRPGRGTGELFF. The DNA of the CDR3 is TGTGCCAGCAGCCCATCGCGGCCCGGCCGGGGCACCGGGGAGCTGTTTTTT. Complete variable domain (other parts from reference TRBV7-8 and TRBJ2-2): GAGVSQSPRYKVAKRGQDVALRCDPISGHVSLFWYQQALGQGPEFLTYFQNEAQLDKSGLPSDRFFAERPEGSVSTLKIQRTQQEDSAVYLCASSPSRPGRGTGELFFGEGSRLTVL.

J is TRBJ2-5 and V is TRBV6-5; 8 bases align to TRBD1. This CDR3 spans 15 amino acids. Germline-derived CDR1 and CDR2 are MNHEY and SVGAGI. J was trimmed by 0 bases and V by 6 bases; bases with no gene match: 6. The CDR3, as DNA: TGTGCCAGCAGCAGGGACAGGCGAAACCAAGAGACCCAGTACTTC. Translated, it gives CASSRDRRNQETQYF.

V is TRBV5-4 and J is TRBJ1-6; D remains unclear. CDR3 size: 17 residues. With 1 base removed from V and 5 bases from J, the gap between germline ends came to 16 bases. Germline V gene lookup returns CDR1 SGHNT and CDR2 YYREEE (reference sequence). The CDR3 sequence: CASSLYFPGNNNSPLHF. CDR3 sequence (DNA): TGTGCCAGCAGCTTGTATTTTCCGGGAAACAATAATTCACCCCTCCACTTT.

J is TRBJ1-5 and V is TRBV6-2 or TRBV6-3; 7 positions match TRBD1. This CDR3 region has 15 residues. Trimming at V came to 5 bases and at J to 6 bases, leaving 10 bases not matched to a gene. CDR1 and CDR2 from the germline V gene are MNHEY and SVGEGT. The CDR3: CASSPTGFSGQPQHF. The CDR3 coding sequence is TGTGCCAGCAGTCCGACAGGGTTTAGCGGTCAGCCCCAGCATTTT.